The T cell receptor beta chain under discussion was sequenced for a study of blood T cell repertoires in COVID-19. About the study: COVID-19 samples collected from the United States, Italy and Spain covered acute and convalescent phases. Nucleic acid was either cDNA or gDNA, and it came from T cells, B-cell-depleted T cells, or PBMCs.

Per the authors' pipeline: Using reference gene primer amplification, nucleated cell counts were estimated. TCRdb keeps only in-frame clones here, not all; method: immunoSEQ multiplex PCR. V, J and clone size are those of that table, while D and trimming were read from the DNA. The table records 200,000 to 250,000 clones, roughly four fifths of them present only once. The V gene's germline CDR1 is SGHVS and CDR2 FQNEAQ. With 5 bases removed from V and 5 bases from J, the gap between germline ends came to 15 bases. The CDR3 has 15 residues. This clone was detected only a few times. The sequencing input was peripheral blood. The receptor's source is a woman of 80 years or more with acute or convalescent COVID-19. The gene calls are TRBV7-8 and TRBJ1-4; D gene ambiguous. DNA for the CDR3: TGTGCCAGCAGCAGCTCGTCCCACCCGAATGAAAAACTGTTTTTT. Amino acid sequence: CASSSSSHPNEKLFF.